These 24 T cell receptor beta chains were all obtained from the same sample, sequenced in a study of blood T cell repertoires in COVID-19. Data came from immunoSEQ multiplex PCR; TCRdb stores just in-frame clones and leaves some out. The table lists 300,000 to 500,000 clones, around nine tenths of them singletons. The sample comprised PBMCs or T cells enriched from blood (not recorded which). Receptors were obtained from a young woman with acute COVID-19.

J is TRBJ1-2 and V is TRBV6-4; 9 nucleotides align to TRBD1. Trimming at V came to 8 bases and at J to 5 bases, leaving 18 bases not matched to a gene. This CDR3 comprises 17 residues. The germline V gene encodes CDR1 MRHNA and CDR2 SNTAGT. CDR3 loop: CASLIRTGVPALYGYTF. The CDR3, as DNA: TGTGCCAGCTTAATACGGACAGGGGTACCGGCGTTGTATGGCTACACCTTC.

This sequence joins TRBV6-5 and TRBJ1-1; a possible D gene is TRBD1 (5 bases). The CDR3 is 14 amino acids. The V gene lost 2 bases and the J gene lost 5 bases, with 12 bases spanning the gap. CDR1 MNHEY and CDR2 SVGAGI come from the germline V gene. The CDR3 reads CASSYIRVGTEAFF. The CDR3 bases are TGTGCCAGCAGTTACATCAGGGTGGGAACTGAAGCTTTCTTT.

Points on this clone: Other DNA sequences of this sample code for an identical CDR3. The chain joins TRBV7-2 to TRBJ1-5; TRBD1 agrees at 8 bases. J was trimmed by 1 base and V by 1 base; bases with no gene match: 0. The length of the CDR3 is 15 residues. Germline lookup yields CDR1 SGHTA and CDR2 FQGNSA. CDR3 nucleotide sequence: TGTGCCAGCAGCTTAGGGACAGGGAGCAATCAGCCCCAGCATTTT. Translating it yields CASSLGTGSNQPQHF.

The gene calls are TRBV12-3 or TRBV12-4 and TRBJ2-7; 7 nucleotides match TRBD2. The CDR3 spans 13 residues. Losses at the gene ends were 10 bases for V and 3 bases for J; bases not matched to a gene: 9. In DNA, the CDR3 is TGTGCCACCACCTATGGCGGGGGCTACGAGCAGTACTTC. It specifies CATTYGGGYEQYF.

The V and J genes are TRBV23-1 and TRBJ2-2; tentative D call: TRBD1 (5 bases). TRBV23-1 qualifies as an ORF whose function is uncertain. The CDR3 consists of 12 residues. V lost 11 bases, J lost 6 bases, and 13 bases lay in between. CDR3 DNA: TGCGCCGGAACCGACAGCCCCGGGGAGCTGTTTTTT. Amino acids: CAGTDSPGELFF.

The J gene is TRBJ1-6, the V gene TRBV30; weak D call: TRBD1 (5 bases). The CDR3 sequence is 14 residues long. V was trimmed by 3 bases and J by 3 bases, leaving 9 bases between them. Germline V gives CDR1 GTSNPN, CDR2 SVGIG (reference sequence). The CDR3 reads CAWRRGNYNSPLHF. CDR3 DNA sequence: TGTGCCTGGAGGCGGGGGAACTATAATTCACCCCTCCACTTT.

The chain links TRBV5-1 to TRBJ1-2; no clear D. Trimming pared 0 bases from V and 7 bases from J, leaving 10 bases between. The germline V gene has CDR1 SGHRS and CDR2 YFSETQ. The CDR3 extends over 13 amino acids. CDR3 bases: TGCGCCAGCAGCTTGGAAGGAGCGGGTGGCTACACCTTC. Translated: CASSLEGAGGYTF.

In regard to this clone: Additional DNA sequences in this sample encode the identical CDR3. The CDR3 DNA reads TGTGCCAGCAGCCAAGAGGCCAGGGGCAATTCACCCCTCCACTTT. Translated: CASSQEARGNSPLHF. The V gene is TRBV3-1 (or the pseudogene TRBV3-2), the J gene TRBJ1-6, with a tentative D call TRBD1 (6 bases). V shed 0 bases and J shed 7 bases, with 10 bases lying between them. The CDR3 spans 15 residues. Per germline, CDR1 LGHDT and CDR2 YNNKEL (reference sequence).

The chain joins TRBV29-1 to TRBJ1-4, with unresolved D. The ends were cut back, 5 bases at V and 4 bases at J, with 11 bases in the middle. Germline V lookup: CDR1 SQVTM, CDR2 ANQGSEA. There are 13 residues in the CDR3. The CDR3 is CSVHDTYNEKLFF. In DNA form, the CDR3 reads TGCAGCGTTCACGACACCTATAATGAAAAACTGTTTTTT. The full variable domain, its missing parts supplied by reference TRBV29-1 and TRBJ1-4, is SAVISQKPSRDICQRGTSLTIQCQVDSQVTMMFWYRQQPGQSLTLIATANQGSEATYESGFVIDKFPISRPNLTFSTLTVSNMSPEDSSIYLCSVHDTYNEKLFFGSGTQLSVL.

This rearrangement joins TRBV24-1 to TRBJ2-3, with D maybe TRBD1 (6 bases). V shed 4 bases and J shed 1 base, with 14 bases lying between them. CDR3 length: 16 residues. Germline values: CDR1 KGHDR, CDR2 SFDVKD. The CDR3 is CATSDPDRIRTDTQYF. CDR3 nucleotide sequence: TGTGCCACCAGTGACCCTGACAGGATACGCACAGATACGCAGTATTTT.

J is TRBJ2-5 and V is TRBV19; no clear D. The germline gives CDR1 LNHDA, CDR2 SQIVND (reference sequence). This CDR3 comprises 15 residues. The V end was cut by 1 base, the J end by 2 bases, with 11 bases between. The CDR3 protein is CASSIGGFTQETQYF. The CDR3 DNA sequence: TGTGCCAGTAGTATAGGCGGCTTTACTCAAGAGACCCAGTACTTC.

In nucleotides, the CDR3 is TGTGCCAGCAGCCATCTCTTAGCGGGGGCTTACGAGCAGTACTTC. As protein: CASSHLLAGAYEQYF. The genes are TRBV3-1 (or the pseudogene TRBV3-2) and TRBJ2-7, with 9 positions matching TRBD2. V shed 3 bases, J shed 4 bases, and the junction held 7 bases outside the gene matches. In germline, CDR1 is LGHDT, CDR2 YNNKEL (reference sequence). The CDR3 has 15 amino acids.

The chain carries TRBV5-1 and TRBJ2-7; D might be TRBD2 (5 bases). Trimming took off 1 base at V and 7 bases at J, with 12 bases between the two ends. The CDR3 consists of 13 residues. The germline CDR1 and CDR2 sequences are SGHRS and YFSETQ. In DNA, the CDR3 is TGCGCCAGCAGCTTGAACGGGGTTTGGGAGCAGTACTTC. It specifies CASSLNGVWEQYF.

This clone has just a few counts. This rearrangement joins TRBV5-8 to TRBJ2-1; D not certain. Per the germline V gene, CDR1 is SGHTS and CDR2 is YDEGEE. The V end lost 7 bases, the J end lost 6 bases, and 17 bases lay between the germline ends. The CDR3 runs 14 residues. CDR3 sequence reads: CASHRAYAPNEQFF. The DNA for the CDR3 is TGTGCCAGCCACCGAGCCTATGCTCCCAATGAGCAGTTCTTC.

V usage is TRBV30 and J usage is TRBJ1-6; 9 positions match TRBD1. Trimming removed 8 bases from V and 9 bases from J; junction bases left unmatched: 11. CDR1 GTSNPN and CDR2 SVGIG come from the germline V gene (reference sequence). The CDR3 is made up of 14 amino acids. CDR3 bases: TGTGCCAGCCAAAAGGACAGGGGAGGTTCACCCCTCCACTTT. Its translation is CASQKDRGGSPLHF.

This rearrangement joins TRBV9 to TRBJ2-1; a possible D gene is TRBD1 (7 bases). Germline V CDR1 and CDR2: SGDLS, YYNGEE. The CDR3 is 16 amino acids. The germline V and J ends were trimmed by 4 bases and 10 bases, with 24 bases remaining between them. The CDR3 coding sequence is TGTGCCAGCAGCTTCCTCCGGGGGACAGTGTTTTCGGAGCAGTTCTTC. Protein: CASSFLRGTVFSEQFF.

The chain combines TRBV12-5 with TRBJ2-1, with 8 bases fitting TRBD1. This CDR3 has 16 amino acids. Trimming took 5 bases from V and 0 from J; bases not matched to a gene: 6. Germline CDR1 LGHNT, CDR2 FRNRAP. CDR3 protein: CASGVTGVGSYNEQFF. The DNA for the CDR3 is TGTGCTAGTGGTGTGACAGGGGTTGGCTCCTACAATGAGCAGTTCTTC.

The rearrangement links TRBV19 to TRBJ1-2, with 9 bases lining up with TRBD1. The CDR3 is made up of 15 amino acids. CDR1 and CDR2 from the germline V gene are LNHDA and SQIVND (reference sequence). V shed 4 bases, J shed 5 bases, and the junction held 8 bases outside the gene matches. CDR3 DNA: TGTGCCAGTAGTACTCGACAGGGGGTGAGGTATGGCTACACCTTC. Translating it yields CASSTRQGVRYGYTF.

CDR3 region: CASSQVGDRAHGYTF. CDR3 DNA: TGCGCCAGCAGCCAAGTCGGAGACAGGGCTCATGGCTACACCTTC. The chain links TRBV4-1 to TRBJ1-2, with 7 bases fitting TRBD1. V shed 1 base and J 6 bases; nucleotides not matched to a gene: 8. Germline CDR1 MGHRA, CDR2 YSYEKL. The CDR3 is 15 residues long.

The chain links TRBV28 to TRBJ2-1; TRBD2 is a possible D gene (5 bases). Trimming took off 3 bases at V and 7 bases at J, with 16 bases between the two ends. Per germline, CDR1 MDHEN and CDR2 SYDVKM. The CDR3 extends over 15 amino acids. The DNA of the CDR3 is TGTGCCAGCAGTTTTAGTCTCAGGCCGGGGAATGAGCAGTTCTTC. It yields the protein CASSFSLRPGNEQFF. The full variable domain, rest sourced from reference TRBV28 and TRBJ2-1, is DVKVTQSSRYLVKRTGEKVFLECVQDMDHENMFWYRQDPGLGLRLIYFSYDVKMKEKGDIPEGYSVSREKKERFSLILESASTNQTSMYLCASSFSLRPGNEQFFGPGTRLTVL.

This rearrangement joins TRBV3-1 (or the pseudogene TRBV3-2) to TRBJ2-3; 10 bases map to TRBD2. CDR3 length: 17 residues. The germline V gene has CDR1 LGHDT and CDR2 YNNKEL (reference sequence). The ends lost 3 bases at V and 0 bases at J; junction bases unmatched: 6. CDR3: CASSHNSGGTSTDTQYF. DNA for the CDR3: TGTGCCAGCAGCCATAATAGCGGGGGGACTAGCACAGATACGCAGTATTTT.

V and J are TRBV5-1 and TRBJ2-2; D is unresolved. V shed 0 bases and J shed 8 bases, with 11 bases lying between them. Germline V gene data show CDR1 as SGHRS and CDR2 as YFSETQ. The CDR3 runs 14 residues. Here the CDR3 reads CASSLAGAPGELFF. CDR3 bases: TGCGCCAGCAGCTTGGCCGGAGCTCCGGGGGAGCTGTTTTTT.

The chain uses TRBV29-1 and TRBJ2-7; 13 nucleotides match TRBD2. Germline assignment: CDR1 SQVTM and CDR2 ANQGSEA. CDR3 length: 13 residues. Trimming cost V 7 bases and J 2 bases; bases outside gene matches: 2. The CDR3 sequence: CSAGTSGAYEQYF. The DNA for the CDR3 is TGCAGCGCCGGGACTAGCGGGGCCTACGAGCAGTACTTC.

The CDR3: CATSGGGLRNTEAFF. CDR3 nucleotides: TGTGCCACCAGCGGGGGGGGTTTACGAAACACTGAAGCTTTCTTT. The chain joins TRBV15 to TRBJ1-1; perhaps TRBD1 as D (5 bases). The V gene's germline CDR1 is LNHNV and CDR2 YYDKDF (reference sequence). V lost 5 bases to trimming and J lost 2 bases, with 15 bases between them. CDR3 size: 15 residues.